Following are 9 T cell receptor beta chains from one sample sequenced in a study of T cells expressing NK-cell markers. TCRdb derives one entry per CDR3 protein from the 5' RACE reads, leaving out DNA. The sample table includes around 470,000 distinct CDR3 sequences. Sequencing was carried out using blood T cells: a sorted CD56 or NKG2C T cell subset, CD4+ or CD8+ T cells, or bulk PBMC T cells (not recorded which). Receptor source: a woman between 50 and 59 years old in good health.

The chain couples TRBV15 to TRBJ2-1; TCRdb names TRBD2, which stays unverified in the absence of DNA. In germline, CDR1 is LNHNV, CDR2 YYDKDF (reference sequence). There are 15 residues in the CDR3. The CDR3 sequence is CATSRDQGTSRKQFF.

V gene TRBV3-1 combines with J gene TRBJ2-3; TCRdb returns TRBD2, unconfirmable since there is no DNA. The germline V gene encodes CDR1 LGHDT and CDR2 YNNKEL (reference sequence). The CDR3 covers 14 residues. The CDR3 loop reads CASSHGTSGDTQYF.

The gene calls are TRBV9 and TRBJ2-3; the D call from TCRdb, TRBD1, cannot be confirmed without DNA. Germline V gene data show CDR1 as SGDLS and CDR2 as YYNGEE. This CDR3 contains 15 residues. The CDR3 protein is CASSPLLGVADTQYF.

V usage is TRBV7-8 and J usage is TRBJ2-2; the TCRdb call, TRBD2, lacks DNA for checking. The CDR3 runs to 18 residues. Germline values: CDR1 SGHVS, CDR2 FQNEAQ. The CDR3 here is CASSPPKRTWGDTGELFF.

The chain employs TRBV20-1 and TRBJ1-1; TCRdb designates TRBD1, a call that cannot be tested without DNA. This CDR3 is built from 13 residues. Germline V lookup: CDR1 DFQATT, CDR2 SNEGSKA (reference sequence). CDR3 amino acids: CSSGTVGHTEAFF.

This sequence joins TRBV27 and TRBJ2-2; TCRdb calls TRBD2, which cannot be checked without DNA. The CDR3 loop spans 14 amino acids. Germline V CDR1 and CDR2: MNHEY, SMNVEV (reference sequence). The CDR3 loop is CASTIGRASGELFF.

The chain is built from TRBV5-4 and TRBJ2-7; as DNA is missing, the TRBD1 call by TCRdb cannot be tested. CDR3 size: 14 residues. Germline-derived CDR1 and CDR2 are SGHNT and YYREEE (reference sequence). The CDR3 region is CASSPRQGAGGQYF.

The rearrangement joins TRBV5-6 to TRBJ2-1; TCRdb reports TRBD2, a call that lacks DNA to check it against. Germline V gives CDR1 SGHDT, CDR2 YYEEEE. This CDR3 region has 17 residues. The CDR3 loop reads CASSPGTSGGPYNEQFF. The full variable domain, its missing parts supplied by reference TRBV5-6 and TRBJ2-1, is DAGVTQSPTHLIKTRGQQVTLRCSPKSGHDTVSWYQQALGQGPQFIFQYYEEEERQRGNFPDRFSGHQFPNYSSELNVNALLLGDSALYLCASSPGTSGGPYNEQFFGPGTRLTVL.

The chain links TRBV9 to TRBJ2-5; checking the TCRdb D call of TRBD1 is not possible without DNA. CDR1 is SGDLS and CDR2 is YYNGEE in the germline V gene. The CDR3 contains 15 residues. CDR3 in amino acids: CASSLSSGGLETQYF.